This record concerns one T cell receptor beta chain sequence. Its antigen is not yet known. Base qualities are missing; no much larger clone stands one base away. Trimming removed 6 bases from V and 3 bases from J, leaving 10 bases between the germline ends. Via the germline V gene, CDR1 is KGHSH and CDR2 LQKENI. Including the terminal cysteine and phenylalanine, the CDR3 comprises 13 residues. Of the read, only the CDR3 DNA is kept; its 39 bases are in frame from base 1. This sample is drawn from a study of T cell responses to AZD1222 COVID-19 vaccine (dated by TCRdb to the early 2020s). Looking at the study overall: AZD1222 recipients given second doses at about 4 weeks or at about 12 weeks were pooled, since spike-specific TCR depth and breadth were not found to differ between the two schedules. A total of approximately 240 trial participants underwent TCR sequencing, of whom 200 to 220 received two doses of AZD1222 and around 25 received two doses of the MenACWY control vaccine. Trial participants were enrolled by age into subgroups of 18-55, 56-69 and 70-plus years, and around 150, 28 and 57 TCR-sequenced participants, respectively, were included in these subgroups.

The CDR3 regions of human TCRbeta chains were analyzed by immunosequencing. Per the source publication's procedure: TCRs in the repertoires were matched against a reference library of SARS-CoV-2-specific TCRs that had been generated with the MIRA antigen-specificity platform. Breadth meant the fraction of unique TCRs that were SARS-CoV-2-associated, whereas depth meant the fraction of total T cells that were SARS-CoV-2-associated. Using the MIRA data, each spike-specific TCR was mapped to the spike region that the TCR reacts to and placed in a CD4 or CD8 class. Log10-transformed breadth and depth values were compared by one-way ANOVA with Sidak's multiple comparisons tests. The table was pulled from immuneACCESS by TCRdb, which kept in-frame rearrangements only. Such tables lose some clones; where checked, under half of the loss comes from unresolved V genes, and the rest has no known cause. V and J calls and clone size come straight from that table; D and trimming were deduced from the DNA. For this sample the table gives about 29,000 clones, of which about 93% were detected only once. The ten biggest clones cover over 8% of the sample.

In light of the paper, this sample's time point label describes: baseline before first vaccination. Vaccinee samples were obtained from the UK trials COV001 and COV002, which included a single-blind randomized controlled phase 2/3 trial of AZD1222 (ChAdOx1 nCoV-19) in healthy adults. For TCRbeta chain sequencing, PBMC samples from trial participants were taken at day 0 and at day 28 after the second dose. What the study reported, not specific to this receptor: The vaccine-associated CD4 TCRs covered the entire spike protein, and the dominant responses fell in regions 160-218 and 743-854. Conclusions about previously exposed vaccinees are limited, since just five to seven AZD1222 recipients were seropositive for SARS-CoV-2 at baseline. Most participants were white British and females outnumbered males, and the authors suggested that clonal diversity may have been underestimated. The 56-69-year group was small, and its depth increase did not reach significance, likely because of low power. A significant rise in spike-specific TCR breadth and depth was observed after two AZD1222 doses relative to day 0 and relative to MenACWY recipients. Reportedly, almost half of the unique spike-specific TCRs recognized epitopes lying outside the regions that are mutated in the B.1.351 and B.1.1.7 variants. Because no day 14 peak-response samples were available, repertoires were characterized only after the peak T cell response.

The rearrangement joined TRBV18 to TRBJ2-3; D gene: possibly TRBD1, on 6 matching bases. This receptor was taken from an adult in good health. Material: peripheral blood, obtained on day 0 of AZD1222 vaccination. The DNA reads TGTGCCAGCTCCGCTACAGGGACAGATACGCAGTATTTT. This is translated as CASSATGTDTQYF.